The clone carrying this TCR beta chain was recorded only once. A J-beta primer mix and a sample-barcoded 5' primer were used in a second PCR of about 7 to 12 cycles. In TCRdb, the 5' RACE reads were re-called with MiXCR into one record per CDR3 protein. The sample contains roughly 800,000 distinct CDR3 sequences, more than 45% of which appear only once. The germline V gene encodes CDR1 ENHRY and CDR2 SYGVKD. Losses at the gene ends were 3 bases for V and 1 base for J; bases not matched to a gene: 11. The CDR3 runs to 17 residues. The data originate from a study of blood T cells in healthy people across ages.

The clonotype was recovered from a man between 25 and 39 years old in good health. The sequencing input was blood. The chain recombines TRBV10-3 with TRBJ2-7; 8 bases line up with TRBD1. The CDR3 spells CAISDLPGTGRSYEQYF. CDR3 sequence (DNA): TGTGCCATCAGTGACCTGCCCGGGACAGGCCGATCCTACGAGCAGTACTTC.